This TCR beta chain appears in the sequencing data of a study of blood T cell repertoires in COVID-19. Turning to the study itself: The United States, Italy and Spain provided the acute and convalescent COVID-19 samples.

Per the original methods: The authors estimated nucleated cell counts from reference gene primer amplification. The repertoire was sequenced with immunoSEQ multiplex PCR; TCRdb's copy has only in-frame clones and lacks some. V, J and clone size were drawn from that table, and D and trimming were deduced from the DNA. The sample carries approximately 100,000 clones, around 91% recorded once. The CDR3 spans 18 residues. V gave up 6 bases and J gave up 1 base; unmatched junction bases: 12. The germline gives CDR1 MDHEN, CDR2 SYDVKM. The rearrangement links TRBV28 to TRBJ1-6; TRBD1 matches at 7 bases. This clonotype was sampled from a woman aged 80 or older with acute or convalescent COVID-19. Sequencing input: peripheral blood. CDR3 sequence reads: CASSTLTGKGSYNSPLHF. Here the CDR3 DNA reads TGTGCCAGCAGCACACTGACAGGGAAGGGTTCCTATAATTCACCCCTCCACTTT.